A single sample is the source of the 14 T cell receptor beta chains below, sequenced in a study of chemoradiotherapy in HPV16-positive cancers. Clones were sequenced by immunoSEQ multiplex PCR, and TCRdb holds only the in-frame ones, with some missing. The sample holds approximately 23,000 clones; 73% are singletons and the top ten take 2.6%. Sampling took place from a patient who underwent chemoradiotherapy. The receptors here all came from a human donor with HPV-associated anogenital cancer.

The chain employs TRBV11-2 and TRBJ1-2; no clear D gene. The CDR3 is made up of 12 amino acids. Germline V CDR1 and CDR2: SGHAT, FQNNGV. The V and J ends lost 2 bases and 10 bases respectively, with 11 bases between them. In nucleotides, the CDR3 is TGTGCCAGCAGCTTAAGTAAGGGAACCTACACCTTC. Amino acids: CASSLSKGTYTF.

The chain employs TRBV7-2 and TRBJ1-2, with 8 bases lining up with TRBD1. The junction had 9 bases not matched to a gene; V was cut back by 5 bases and J by 4 bases. The CDR3 extends over 15 amino acids. From germline, CDR1 is SGHTA and CDR2 FQGNSA. The DNA of the CDR3 is TGTGCCAGCAGCCCGCTGGACAGGGAGCCCTATGGCTACACCTTC. Its translation is CASSPLDREPYGYTF. Full variable domain (missing parts from reference TRBV7-2 and TRBJ1-2): GAGVSQSPSNKVTEKGKDVELRCDPISGHTALYWYRQSLGQGLEFLIYFQGNSAPDKSGLPSDRFSAERTGGSVSTLTIQRTQQEDSAVYLCASSPLDREPYGYTFGSGTRLTVV.

The chain has TRBV14 and TRBJ2-4; 13 positions match TRBD2. The ends lost 4 bases at V and 9 bases at J; junction bases unmatched: 6. CDR3 length: 15 residues. Per the germline V gene, CDR1 is SGHDN and CDR2 is FVKESK. CDR3 sequence: CASSLLAGGRGIQYF. CDR3 in DNA: TGTGCCAGCAGCCTACTAGCGGGGGGGCGGGGCATTCAGTACTTC.

V gene TRBV6-6 combines with J gene TRBJ2-4, with D perhaps matching TRBD1 (6 bases). The CDR3 contains 14 residues. Trimming shortened V by 8 bases and J by 0 bases, and 11 bases separated the two germline ends. CDR1 MNHNY and CDR2 SVGAGI come from the germline V gene (reference sequence). CDR3 in amino acids: CASAAGAAKNIQYF. Here the CDR3 DNA reads TGTGCCAGCGCCGCAGGGGCAGCCAAAAACATTCAGTACTTC.

This chain joins TRBV4-2 and TRBJ1-4; D is undetermined. V lost 1 base, J lost 0 bases, and 12 bases lay in between. Germline CDR1 is LGHNA and CDR2 is YNFKEQ. This CDR3 has 17 amino acids. This CDR3 is CASSQVGYGTTNEKLFF. CDR3 DNA sequence: TGTGCCAGCAGCCAAGTAGGATACGGGACAACTAATGAAAAACTGTTTTTT.

The table lists this clone with a count of one. The chain couples TRBV10-3 to TRBJ2-3; D possibly uses TRBD1 or TRBD2 (7 bases each). The CDR3 is made up of 15 amino acids. The V gene lost 6 bases and the J gene lost 2 bases, with 15 bases spanning the gap. Per the germline V gene, CDR1 is ENHRY and CDR2 is SYGVKD. In DNA, the CDR3 is TGTGCCATCAGGTCAGGGGGAGGGCCCACAGATACGCAGTATTTT. Amino acids: CAIRSGGGPTDTQYF.

V gene TRBV4-1 combines with J gene TRBJ2-7, with D possibly matching TRBD1 (5 bases). The CDR3 has 15 amino acids. The V end was cut by 0 bases, the J end by 3 bases, with 12 bases between. The germline V gene has CDR1 MGHRA and CDR2 YSYEKL. CDR3 protein: CASSQDGAQHYEQYF. The CDR3 coding sequence is TGCGCCAGCAGCCAAGATGGGGCTCAACACTACGAGCAGTACTTC.

J is TRBJ2-5 and V is TRBV18; D is unresolved. V lost 6 bases and J 2 bases, leaving 4 bases between the germline ends. This CDR3 comprises 11 residues. Germline CDR1 reads KGHSH; CDR2 reads LQKENI. The DNA for the CDR3 is TGTGCCAGCTCTCAACAAGAGACCCAGTACTTC. Translation gives CASSQQETQYF.

This chain links TRBV9 with TRBJ2-3, with 7 bases identical to TRBD2. V shed 1 base and J 3 bases; nucleotides not matched to a gene: 8. Germline V gene data show CDR1 as SGDLS and CDR2 as YYNGEE. The CDR3 runs 16 residues. The DNA of the CDR3 is TGTGCCAGCAGCGTATCGGGGCGGGAGAGGACAGATACGCAGTATTTT. It is translated as CASSVSGRERTDTQYF.

V gene TRBV5-1 combines with J gene TRBJ1-1; D perhaps matches TRBD1 (5 bases). Per the germline V gene, CDR1 is SGHRS and CDR2 is YFSETQ. The V gene lost 0 bases and the J gene lost 6 bases, with 21 bases spanning the gap. There are 17 residues in the CDR3. CDR3 coding DNA: TGCGCCAGCAGCTTGGAATCGAGGACACCCATTAGGTCTGAAGCTTTCTTT. As protein: CASSLESRTPIRSEAFF.

This chain connects TRBV6-4 to TRBJ2-7, with TRBD1 as a possible D gene (6 bases). CDR3 size: 15 residues. Germline CDR1 and CDR2: MRHNA and SNTAGT. Trimming took off 3 bases at V and 3 bases at J, with 15 bases between the two ends. CDR3 sequence (DNA): TGTGCCAGCAGTGAGCCCTGGACAGATAACTACGAGCAGTACTTC. Its protein is CASSEPWTDNYEQYF.

The chain combines TRBV28 with TRBJ2-7, with 11 bases fitting TRBD1. The CDR3 contains 16 residues. Germline CDR1 reads MDHEN; CDR2 reads SYDVKM. Unmatched junction bases numbered 13, after V lost 8 bases and J lost 4 bases. The CDR3 region is CASEELLGQGAYEQYF. The CDR3 DNA reads as TGTGCCAGCGAAGAGTTATTAGGACAGGGGGCTTACGAGCAGTACTTC. The variable domain in full, completed from reference TRBV28 and TRBJ2-7, reads DVKVTQSSRYLVKRTGEKVFLECVQDMDHENMFWYRQDPGLGLRLIYFSYDVKMKEKGDIPEGYSVSREKKERFSLILESASTNQTSMYLCASEELLGQGAYEQYFGPGTRLTVT.

The chain has TRBV28 and TRBJ1-5; 7 nucleotides align to TRBD1. Germline V lookup: CDR1 MDHEN, CDR2 SYDVKM. This CDR3 has 15 residues. The ends lost 5 bases at V and 4 bases at J; junction bases unmatched: 8. The DNA of the CDR3 is TGTGCCAGCAGTGGTGGGGCAGGGGGAAATCAGCCCCAGCATTTT. Translating it yields CASSGGAGGNQPQHF.

The chain couples TRBV6-1 to TRBJ2-3; D remains ambiguous. Germline V CDR1 and CDR2: MNHNS, SASEGT. This CDR3 contains 14 residues. With 6 bases removed from V and 0 bases from J, the gap between germline ends came to 10 bases. CDR3 in amino acids: CASRLRRSTDTQYF. The CDR3 bases are TGTGCCAGCAGACTCAGACGTAGCACAGATACGCAGTATTTT.